This record concerns one T cell receptor beta chain sequence. Its antigen is as yet unknown. One end of the junction varies from germline; a read error may be responsible. TCRdb re-called the reads through MiXCR, storing one row per CDR3 protein. The sample has just over 300,000 distinct CDR3 sequences, 17% seen once. The data belong to a study of T cell repertoires in cytomegalovirus infection. Study details: Public TCR beta signature analysis indicated the presence of both CMV infection and matching HLA type.

Study conclusions and caveats: The ex vivo response was dominated by HLA-C-restricted CMV-specific TCR beta clonotypes.

The germline gives CDR1 SGHNT, CDR2 YYREEE (reference sequence). The CDR3 has 16 amino acids. The chain is built from TRBV5-4 and TRBJ2-2; possibly TRBD1 for D (5 bases). This receptor was obtained from a human donor in good health (CMV status not recorded). Some clones in this sample may be carry-over from other donors' samples. Sequencing used PBMCs. CDR3 bases: TGTGCCAGCAGCGGTTGGCAGGGTACTAACATCGGGGAGCTGTTTTTT. Protein product: CASSGWQGTNIGELFF. Combining the CDR3 with reference TRBV5-4 and TRBJ2-2 gives the whole variable domain ETGVTQSPTHLIKTRGQQVTLRCSSQSGHNTVSWYQQALGQGPQFIFQYYREEENGRGNFPPRFSGLQFPNYSSELNVNALELDDSALYLCASSGWQGTNIGELFFGEGSRLTVL.